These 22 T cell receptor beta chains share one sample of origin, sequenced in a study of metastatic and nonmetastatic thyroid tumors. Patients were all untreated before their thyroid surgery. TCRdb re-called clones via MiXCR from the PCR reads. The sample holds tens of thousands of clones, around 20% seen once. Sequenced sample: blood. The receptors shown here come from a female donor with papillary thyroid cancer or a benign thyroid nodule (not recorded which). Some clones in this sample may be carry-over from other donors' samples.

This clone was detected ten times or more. The CDR3 sequence: CASSSPGTPYEQYF. In DNA form, the CDR3 reads TGTGCCAGCAGCTCCCCCGGGACCCCCTACGAGCAGTACTTC. This chain connects TRBV7-9 to TRBJ2-7; D may match TRBD1 or TRBD2 (5 bases each). The CDR3 length is 14 residues. Germline-derived CDR1 and CDR2 are SEHNR and FQNEAQ (reference sequence). V lost 4 bases and J 2 bases, leaving 12 bases between the germline ends. The full variable domain, with the rest looked up from reference TRBV7-9 and TRBJ2-7, is DTGVSQNPRHKITKRGQNVTFRCDPISEHNRLYWYRQTLGQGPEFLTYFQNEAQLEKSRLLSDRFSAERPKGSFSTLEIQRTEQGDSAMYLCASSSPGTPYEQYFGPGTRLTVT.

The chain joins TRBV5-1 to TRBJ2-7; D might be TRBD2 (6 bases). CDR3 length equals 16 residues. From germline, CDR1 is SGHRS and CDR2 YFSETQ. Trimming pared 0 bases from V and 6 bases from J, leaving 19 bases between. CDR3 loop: CASSLGPNGGDSEQYF. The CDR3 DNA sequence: TGCGCCAGCAGCTTGGGACCCAACGGTGGGGACTCCGAGCAGTACTTC.

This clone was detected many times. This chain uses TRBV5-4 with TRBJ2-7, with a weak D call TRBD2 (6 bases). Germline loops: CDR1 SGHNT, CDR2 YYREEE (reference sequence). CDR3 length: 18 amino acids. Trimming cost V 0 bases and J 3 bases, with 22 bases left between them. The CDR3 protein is CASSLEGRGGAFYYEQYF. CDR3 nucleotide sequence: TGTGCCAGCAGCTTGGAGGGGCGGGGTGGGGCTTTCTACTACGAGCAGTACTTC.

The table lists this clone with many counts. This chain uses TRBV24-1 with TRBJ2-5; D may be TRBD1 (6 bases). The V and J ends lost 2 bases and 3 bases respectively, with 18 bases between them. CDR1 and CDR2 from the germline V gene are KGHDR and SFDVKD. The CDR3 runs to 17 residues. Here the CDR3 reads CATSDSSTGLEEETQYF. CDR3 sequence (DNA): TGTGCCACCAGTGATTCGTCTACAGGGCTGGAAGAAGAGACCCAGTACTTC.

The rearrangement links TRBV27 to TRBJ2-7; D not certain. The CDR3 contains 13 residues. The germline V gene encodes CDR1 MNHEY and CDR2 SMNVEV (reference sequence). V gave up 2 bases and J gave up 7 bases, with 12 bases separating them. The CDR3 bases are TGTGCCAGCAGTTTACTCCCGGAAGGTGAGCAGTACTTC. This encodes CASSLLPEGEQYF.

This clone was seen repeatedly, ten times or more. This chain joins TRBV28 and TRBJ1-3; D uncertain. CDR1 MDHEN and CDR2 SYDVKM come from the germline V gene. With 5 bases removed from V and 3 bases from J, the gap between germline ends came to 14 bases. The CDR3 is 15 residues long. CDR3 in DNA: TGTGCCAGCAGTCTCGGACGTTCGGTTGGAAACACCATATATTTT. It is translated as CASSLGRSVGNTIYF.

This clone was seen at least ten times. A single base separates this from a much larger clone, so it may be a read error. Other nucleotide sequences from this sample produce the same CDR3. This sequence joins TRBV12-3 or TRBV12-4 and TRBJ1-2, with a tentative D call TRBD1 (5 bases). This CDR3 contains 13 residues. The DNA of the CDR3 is TGTGCCAGCAGTTTAGGGGGGAACTACGGCTACACCTTC. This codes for CASSLGGNYGYTF.

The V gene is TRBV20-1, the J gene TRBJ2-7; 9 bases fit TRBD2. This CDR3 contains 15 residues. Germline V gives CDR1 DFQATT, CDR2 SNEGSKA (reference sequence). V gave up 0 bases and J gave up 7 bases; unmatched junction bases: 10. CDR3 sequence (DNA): TGCAGTGCTAGAGATACTAGCGGGCCCACGGGGGAGCAGTACTTC. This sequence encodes CSARDTSGPTGEQYF.

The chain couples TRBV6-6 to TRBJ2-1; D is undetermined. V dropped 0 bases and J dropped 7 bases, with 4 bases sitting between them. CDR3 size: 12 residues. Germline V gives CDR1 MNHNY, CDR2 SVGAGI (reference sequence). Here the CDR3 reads CASSYSWNEQFF. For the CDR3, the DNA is TGTGCCAGCAGTTACTCGTGGAATGAGCAGTTCTTC.

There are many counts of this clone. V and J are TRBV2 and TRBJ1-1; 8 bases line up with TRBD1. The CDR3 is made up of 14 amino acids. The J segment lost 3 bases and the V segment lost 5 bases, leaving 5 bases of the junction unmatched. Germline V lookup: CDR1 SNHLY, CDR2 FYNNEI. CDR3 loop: CASSLDRADTEAFF. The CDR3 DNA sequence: TGTGCCAGCAGTCTGGACAGGGCGGACACTGAAGCTTTCTTT.

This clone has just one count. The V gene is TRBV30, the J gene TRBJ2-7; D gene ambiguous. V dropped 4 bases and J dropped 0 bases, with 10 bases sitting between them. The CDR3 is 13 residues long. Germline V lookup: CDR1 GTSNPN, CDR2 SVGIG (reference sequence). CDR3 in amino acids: CAWTTGRSYEQYF. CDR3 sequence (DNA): TGTGCCTGGACAACTGGACGCTCCTACGAGCAGTACTTC.

The DNA for the CDR3 is TGCGCCAGCAGCCAAGAGGACCAAGAGACCCAGTACTTC. This sequence encodes CASSQEDQETQYF. The V and J genes are TRBV4-1 and TRBJ2-5; D remains unclear. V lost 0 bases to trimming and J lost 0 bases, with 2 bases between them. Germline values: CDR1 MGHRA, CDR2 YSYEKL. This CDR3 region has 13 residues.

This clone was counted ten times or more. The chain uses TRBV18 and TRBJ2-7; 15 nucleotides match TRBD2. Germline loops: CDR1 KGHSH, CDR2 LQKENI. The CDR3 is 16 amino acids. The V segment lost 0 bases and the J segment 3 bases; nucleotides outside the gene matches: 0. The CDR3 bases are TGTGCCAGCTCACCACCGGGACTAGCGGGGGGCTACGAGCAGTACTTC. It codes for CASSPPGLAGGYEQYF.

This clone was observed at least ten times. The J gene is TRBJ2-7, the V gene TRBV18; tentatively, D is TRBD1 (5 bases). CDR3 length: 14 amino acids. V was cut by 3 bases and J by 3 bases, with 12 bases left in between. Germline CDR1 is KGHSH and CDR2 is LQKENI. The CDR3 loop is CASSPRQPGYEQYF. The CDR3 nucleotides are TGTGCCAGCTCACCTAGACAGCCCGGCTACGAGCAGTACTTC.

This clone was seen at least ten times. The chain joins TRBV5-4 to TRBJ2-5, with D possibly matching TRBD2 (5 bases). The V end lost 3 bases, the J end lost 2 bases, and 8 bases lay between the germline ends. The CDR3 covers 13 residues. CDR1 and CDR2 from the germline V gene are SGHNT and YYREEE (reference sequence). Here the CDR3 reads CASSSGTQETQYF. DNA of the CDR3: TGTGCCAGCAGCTCGGGAACTCAAGAGACCCAGTACTTC.

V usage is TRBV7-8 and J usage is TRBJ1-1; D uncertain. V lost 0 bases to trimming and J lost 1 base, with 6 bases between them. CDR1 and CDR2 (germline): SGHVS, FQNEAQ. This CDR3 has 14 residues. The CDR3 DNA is TGTGCCAGCAGCTTAGCAGAGGGGAACACTGAAGCTTTCTTT. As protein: CASSLAEGNTEAFF.

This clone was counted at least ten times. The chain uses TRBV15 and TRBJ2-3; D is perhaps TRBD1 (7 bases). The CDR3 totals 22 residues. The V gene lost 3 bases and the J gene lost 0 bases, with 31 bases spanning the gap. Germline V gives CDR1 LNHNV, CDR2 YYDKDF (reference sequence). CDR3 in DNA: TGTGCCACCAGCAGTCCCAAGGGCGGAGGGCAGACGAGGGGGCCTAGCACAGATACGCAGTATTTT. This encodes CATSSPKGGGQTRGPSTDTQYF.

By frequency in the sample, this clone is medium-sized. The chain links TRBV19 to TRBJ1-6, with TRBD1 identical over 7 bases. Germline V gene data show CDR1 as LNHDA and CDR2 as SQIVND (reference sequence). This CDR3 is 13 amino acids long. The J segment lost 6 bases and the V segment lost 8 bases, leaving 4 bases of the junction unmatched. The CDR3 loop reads CASSGTVNSPLHF. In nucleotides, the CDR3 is TGTGCCAGTTCCGGGACAGTTAATTCACCCCTCCACTTT. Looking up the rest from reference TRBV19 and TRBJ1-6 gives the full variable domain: DGGITQSPKYLFRKEGQNVTLSCEQNLNHDAMYWYRQDPGQGLRLIYYSQIVNDFQKGDIAEGYSVSREKKESFPLTVTSAQKNPTAFYLCASSGTVNSPLHFGNGTRLTVT.

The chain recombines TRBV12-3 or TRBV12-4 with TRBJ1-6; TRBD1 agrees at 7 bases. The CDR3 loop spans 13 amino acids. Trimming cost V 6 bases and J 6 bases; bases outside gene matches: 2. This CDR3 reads CASSGTANSPLHF. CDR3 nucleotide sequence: TGTGCCAGCAGCGGGACAGCTAATTCACCCCTCCACTTT.

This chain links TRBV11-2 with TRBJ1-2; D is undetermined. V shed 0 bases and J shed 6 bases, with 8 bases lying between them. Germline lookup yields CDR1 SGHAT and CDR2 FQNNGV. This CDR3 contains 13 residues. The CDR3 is CASSLDRTDGYTF. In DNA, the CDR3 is TGTGCCAGCAGCTTAGATCGCACAGATGGCTACACCTTC.

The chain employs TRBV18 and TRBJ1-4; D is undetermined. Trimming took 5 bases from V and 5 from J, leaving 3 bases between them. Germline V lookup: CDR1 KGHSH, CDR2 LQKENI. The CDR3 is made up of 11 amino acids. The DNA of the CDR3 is TGTGCCAGCTCATCAAATGAAAAACTGTTTTTT. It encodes CASSSNEKLFF.

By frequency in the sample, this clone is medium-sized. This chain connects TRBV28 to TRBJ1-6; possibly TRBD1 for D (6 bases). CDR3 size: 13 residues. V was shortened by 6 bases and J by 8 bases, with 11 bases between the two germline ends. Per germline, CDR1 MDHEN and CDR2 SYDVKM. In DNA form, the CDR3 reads TGTGCCAGCAGCGGACAGTGGGATTCACCCCTCCACTTT. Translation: CASSGQWDSPLHF.